The rows below give T cell receptor beta chains drawn from one sample of a study of OX40 agonist ivuxolimab in advanced cancers. Generated by immunoSEQ multiplex PCR, the TCRdb table keeps only in-frame clones and is missing some. The sample consists of some 59,000 clones, about 90% of them appearing once. The sequencing used CD4+ or CD8+ T cells sorted from blood, collected in a trial of the OX40 agonist ivuxolimab. Source of these receptors: an adult with an advanced solid tumor such as melanoma, head and neck, liver or kidney cancer. Both conserved end residues are part of each CDR3. Each record gives: V gene, J gene, CDR3 protein.

TRBV19	TRBJ1-1	CASSLQMNTEAFF
TRBV19	TRBJ1-1	CASGLGGTRNTEAFF
TRBV13	TRBJ2-7	CASSLYPKTYEQYF
TRBV6-6	TRBJ2-6	CASSWREGNGANVLTF
TRBV7-3	TRBJ2-5	CASSLSGRGETQYF
TRBV7-2	TRBJ1-2	CASSFVGNGYTF
TRBV4-1	TRBJ1-5	CASSQLPGQTYSNQPQHF
TRBV4-2	TRBJ2-7	CASSQVGTTAYEQYF
TRBV7-2	TRBJ1-1	CASSLRATGTEAFF
TRBV2	TRBJ2-1	CASSGTVNEQFF
TRBV30	TRBJ2-5	CAWSRGFQETQYF
TRBV19	TRBJ1-2	CASKDEGLNFYGYTF
TRBV18	TRBJ1-1	CASFLDRNTEAFF
TRBV28	TRBJ1-1	CASSRRKGGTEAFF
TRBV14	TRBJ1-2	CASSQVSGAVLLEGYTF
TRBV7-3	TRBJ2-1	CASSLGQYNEQFF
TRBV19	TRBJ2-7	CASSIMTGSYEQYF
TRBV5-1	TRBJ2-1	CASRERASVTGNEEFF
TRBV2	TRBJ2-1	CASSRIRGTNEQFF
TRBV9	TRBJ1-4	CASSPGQGREKLFF
TRBV21-1	TRBJ1-6	CASSKAGYRGNSPLHF
TRBV19	TRBJ2-6	CASTPQGLVSGANVLTF
TRBV4-1	TRBJ2-3	CASSQGNSADTQYF
TRBV5-1	TRBJ1-4	CASSLDSALEKLFF
TRBV14	TRBJ2-1	CASSLLRESSYNEQFF
TRBV4-2	TRBJ1-2	CASSHLDRIDGYTF
TRBV18	TRBJ2-7	CASSPSTEQYF
TRBV4-2	TRBJ2-6	CASSQGRGSGANVLTF
TRBV13	TRBJ2-7	CASSLGGSSYEQYF
TRBV28	TRBJ1-5	CASRDGNSNQPQHF
TRBV27	TRBJ2-5	CASSLSWTSGRYETQYF
TRBV6-6	TRBJ2-1	CASSSDGQLYNEQFF
TRBV5-1	TRBJ2-7	CASSPEQGLAGGEQYF
TRBV18	TRBJ2-5	CASSPGTKETQYF
TRBV7-8	.	CASSQDTLYEQYF
TRBV11-2	TRBJ2-3	CASSLGNSGSTDTQYF
TRBV18	TRBJ1-1	CASKQSGNTEAFF
TRBV28	TRBJ1-5	CASSLSGAGAYQPQHF
TRBV11-3	TRBJ2-1	CASSFGGGPYNEQFF
TRBV30	TRBJ1-6	CAGADNNSPLHF